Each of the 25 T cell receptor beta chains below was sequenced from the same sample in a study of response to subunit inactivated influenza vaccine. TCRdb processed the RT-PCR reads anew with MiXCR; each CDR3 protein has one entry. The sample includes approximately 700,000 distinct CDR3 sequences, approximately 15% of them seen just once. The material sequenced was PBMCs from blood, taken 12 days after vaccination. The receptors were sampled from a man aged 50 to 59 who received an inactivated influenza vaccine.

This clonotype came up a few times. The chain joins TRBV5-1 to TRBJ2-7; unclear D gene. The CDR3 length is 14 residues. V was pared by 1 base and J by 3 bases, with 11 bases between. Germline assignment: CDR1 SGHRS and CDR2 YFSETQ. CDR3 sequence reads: CASSLSWSYYEQYF. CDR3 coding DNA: TGCGCCAGCAGCTTGTCGTGGAGTTACTACGAGCAGTACTTC.

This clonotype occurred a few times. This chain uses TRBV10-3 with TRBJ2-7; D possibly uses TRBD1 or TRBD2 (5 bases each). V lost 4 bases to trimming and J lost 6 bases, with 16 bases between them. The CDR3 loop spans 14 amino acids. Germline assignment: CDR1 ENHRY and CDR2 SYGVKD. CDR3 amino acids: CAISVTEGPTEQYF. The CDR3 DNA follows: TGTGCCATCAGTGTAACTGAGGGACCGACCGAGCAGTACTTC.

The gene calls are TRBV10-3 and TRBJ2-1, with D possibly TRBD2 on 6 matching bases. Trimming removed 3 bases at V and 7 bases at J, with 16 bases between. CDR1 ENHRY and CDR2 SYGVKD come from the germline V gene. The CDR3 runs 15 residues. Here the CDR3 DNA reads TGTGCCATCAGTGAAGCGGGCGCTAGGGAGAATGAGCAGTTCTTC. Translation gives CAISEAGARENEQFF.

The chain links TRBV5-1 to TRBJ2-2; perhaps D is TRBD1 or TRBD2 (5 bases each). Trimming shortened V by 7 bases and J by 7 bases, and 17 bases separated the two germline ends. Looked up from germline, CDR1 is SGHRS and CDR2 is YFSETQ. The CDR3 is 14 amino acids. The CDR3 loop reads CASFGTASGGELFF. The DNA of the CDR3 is TGCGCCAGCTTCGGGACCGCCTCAGGCGGGGAGCTGTTTTTT.

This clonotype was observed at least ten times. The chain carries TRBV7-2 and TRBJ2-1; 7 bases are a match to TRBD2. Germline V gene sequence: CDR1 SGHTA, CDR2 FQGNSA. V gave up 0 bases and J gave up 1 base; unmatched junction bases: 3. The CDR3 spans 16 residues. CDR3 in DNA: TGTGCCAGCAGCTTAGCGCTCGGGGGGTCCTACAATGAGCAGTTCTTC. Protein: CASSLALGGSYNEQFF.

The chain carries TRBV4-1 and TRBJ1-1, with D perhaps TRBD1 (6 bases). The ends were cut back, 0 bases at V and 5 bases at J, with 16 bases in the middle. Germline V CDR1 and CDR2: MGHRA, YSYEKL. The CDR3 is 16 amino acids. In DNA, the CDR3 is TGCGCCAGCAGCCAAGATTATGGGGGCGGGGGGACTGAAGCTTTCTTT. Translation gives CASSQDYGGGGTEAFF.

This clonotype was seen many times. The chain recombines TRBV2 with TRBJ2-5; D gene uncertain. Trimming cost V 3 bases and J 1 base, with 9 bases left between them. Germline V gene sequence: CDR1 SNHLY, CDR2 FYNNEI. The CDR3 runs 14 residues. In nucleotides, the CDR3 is TGTGCCAGCAGTGACCCGTGGGTCCAAGAGACCCAGTACTTC. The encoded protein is CASSDPWVQETQYF. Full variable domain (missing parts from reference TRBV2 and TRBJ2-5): EPEVTQTPSHQVTQMGQEVILRCVPISNHLYFYWYRQILGQKVEFLVSFYNNEISEKSEIFDDQFSVERPDGSNFTLKIRSTKLEDSAMYFCASSDPWVQETQYFGPGTRLLVL.

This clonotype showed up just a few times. The DNA of the CDR3 is TGTGCCAGCAGCTCGACCCGGGACTATGGCTACACCTTC. It specifies CASSSTRDYGYTF. The chain couples TRBV7-9 to TRBJ1-2; unclear D gene. In germline, CDR1 is SEHNR, CDR2 FQNEAQ (reference sequence). V was clipped by 4 bases and J by 3 bases, with 9 bases between them. The CDR3 runs 13 residues.

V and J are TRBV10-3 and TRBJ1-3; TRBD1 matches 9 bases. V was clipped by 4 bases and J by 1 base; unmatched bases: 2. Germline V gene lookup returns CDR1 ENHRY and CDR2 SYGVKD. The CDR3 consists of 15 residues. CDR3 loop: CAISGGTGSGNTIYF. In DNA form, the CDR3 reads TGTGCCATCAGTGGAGGGACAGGGTCTGGAAACACCATATATTTT.

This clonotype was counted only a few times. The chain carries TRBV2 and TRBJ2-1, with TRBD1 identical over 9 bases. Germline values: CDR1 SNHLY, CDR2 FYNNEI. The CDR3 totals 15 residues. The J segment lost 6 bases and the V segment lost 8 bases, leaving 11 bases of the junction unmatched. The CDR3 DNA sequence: TGTGCCAGCCAGACGGGACAGGGAGGTTTCAATGAGCAGTTCTTC. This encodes CASQTGQGGFNEQFF.

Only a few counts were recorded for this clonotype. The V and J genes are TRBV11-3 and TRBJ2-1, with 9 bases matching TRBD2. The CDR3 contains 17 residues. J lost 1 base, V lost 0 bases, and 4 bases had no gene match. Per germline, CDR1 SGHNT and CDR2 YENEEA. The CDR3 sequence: CASSLESSGSSYNEQFF. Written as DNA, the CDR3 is TGTGCCAGCAGCTTAGAAAGTAGCGGGAGTTCCTACAATGAGCAGTTCTTC.

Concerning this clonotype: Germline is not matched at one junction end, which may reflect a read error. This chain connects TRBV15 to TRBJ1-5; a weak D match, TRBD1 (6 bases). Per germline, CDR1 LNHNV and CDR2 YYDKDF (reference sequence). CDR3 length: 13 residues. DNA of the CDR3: TGTACCACCCGAGGACAGTATGATCAGCCCCAGCATTTT. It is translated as CTTRGQYDQPQHF.

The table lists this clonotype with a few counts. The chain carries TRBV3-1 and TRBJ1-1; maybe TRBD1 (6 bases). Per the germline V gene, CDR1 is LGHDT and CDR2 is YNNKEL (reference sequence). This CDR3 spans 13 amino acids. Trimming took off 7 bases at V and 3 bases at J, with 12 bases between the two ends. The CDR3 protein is CASNKQGDTEAFF. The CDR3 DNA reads TGTGCCAGCAATAAACAGGGAGACACTGAAGCTTTCTTT.

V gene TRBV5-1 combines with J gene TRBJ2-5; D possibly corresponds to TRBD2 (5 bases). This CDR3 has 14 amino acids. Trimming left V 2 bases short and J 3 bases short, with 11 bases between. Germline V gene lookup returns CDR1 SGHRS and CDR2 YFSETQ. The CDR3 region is CASSFGRAEETQYF. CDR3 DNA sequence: TGCGCCAGCAGCTTCGGGCGAGCGGAAGAGACCCAGTACTTC.

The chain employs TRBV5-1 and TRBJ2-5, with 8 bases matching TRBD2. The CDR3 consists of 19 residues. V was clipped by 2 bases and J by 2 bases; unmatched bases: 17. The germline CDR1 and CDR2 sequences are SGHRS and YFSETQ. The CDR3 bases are TGCGCCAGCAGCTTTAATAGGGCTAGCGGGTTTCTCTCTCAAGAGACCCAGTACTTC. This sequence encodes CASSFNRASGFLSQETQYF.

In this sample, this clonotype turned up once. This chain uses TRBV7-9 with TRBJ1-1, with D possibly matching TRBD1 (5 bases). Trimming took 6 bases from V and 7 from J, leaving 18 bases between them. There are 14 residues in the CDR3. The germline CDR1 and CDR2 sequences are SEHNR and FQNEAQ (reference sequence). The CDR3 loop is CASRGIGFGGEAFF. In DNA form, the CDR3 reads TGTGCCAGCAGGGGCATTGGGTTTGGGGGTGAAGCTTTCTTT.

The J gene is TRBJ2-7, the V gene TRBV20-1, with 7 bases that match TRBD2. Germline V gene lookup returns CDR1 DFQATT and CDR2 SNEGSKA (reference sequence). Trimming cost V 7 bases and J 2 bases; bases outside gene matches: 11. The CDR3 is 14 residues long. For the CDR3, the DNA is TGCAGTGTTATGACTAGCTGGAGGGCCTACGAGCAGTACTTC. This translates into CSVMTSWRAYEQYF.

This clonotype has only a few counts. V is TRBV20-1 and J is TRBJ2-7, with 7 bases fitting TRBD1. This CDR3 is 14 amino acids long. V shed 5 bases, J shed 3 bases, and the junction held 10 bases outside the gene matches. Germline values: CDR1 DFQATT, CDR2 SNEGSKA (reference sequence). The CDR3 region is CSAPARQGNYEQYF. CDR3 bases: TGCAGTGCTCCCGCCCGACAGGGTAACTACGAGCAGTACTTC.

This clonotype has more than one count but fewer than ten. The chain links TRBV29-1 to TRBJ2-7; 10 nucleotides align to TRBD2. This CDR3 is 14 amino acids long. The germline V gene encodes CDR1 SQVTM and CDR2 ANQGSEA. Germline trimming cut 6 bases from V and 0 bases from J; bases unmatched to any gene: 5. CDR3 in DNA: TGCAGCGTGGCCGGGACTAGCGCCTCCTACGAGCAGTACTTC. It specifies CSVAGTSASYEQYF.

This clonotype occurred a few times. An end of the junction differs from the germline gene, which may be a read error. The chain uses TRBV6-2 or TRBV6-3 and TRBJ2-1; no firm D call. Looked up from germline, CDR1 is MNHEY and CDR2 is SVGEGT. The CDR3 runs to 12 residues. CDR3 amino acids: CASSPGYTEQFF. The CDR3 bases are TGTGCCAGCAGTCCTGGCTACACTGAGCAGTTCTTC.

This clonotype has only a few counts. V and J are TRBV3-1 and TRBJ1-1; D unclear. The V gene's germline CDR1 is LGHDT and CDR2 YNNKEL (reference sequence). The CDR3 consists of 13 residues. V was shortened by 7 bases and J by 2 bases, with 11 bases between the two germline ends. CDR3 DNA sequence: TGTGCCAGCAAGGGAACTAGAAACACTGAAGCTTTCTTT. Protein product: CASKGTRNTEAFF.

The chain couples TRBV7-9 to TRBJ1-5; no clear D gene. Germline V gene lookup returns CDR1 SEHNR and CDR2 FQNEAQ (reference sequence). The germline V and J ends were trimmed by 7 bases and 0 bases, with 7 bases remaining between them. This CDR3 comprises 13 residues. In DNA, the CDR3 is TGTGCCAGCAACGACTATAGCAATCAGCCCCAGCATTTT. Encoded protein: CASNDYSNQPQHF.

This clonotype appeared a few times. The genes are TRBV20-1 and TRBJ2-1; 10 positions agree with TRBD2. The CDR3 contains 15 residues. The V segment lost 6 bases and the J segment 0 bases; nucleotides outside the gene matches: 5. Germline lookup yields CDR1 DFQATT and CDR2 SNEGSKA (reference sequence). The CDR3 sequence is CSAEGLANSYNEQFF. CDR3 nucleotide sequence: TGCAGTGCGGAGGGACTAGCGAACTCCTACAATGAGCAGTTCTTC.

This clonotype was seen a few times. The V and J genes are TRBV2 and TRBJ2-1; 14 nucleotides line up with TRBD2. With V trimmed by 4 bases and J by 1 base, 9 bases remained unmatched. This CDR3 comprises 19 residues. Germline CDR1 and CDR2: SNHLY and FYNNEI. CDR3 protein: CASSGLAGGPSRSYNEQFF. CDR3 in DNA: TGTGCCAGCAGTGGACTAGCGGGGGGGCCGTCGCGGTCCTACAATGAGCAGTTCTTC.

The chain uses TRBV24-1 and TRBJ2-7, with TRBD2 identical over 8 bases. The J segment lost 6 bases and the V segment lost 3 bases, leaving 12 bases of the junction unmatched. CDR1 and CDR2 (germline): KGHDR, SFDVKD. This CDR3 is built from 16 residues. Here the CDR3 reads CATSDPIAGFGGEQYF. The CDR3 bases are TGTGCCACCAGTGATCCCATAGCGGGATTCGGTGGCGAGCAGTACTTC.